What follows are 17 T cell receptor beta chains derived from one specimen sequenced in a study of cytomegalovirus exposure and HLA in healthy donors. Researchers ran the PCR with 60 Vbeta and 13 Jbeta primers. Profiled with immunoSEQ multiplex PCR; TCRdb holds only in-frame clones, not every one. The sample gives around 170,000 clones, approximately 79% of which show up once; 0.69% is in the top ten. The sample comprised PBMCs. These receptors came from a woman aged 35 to 49 in good health and CMV-seronegative.

The J gene is TRBJ1-2, the V gene TRBV11-2, with 9 nucleotides matching TRBD1. The CDR3 length is 16 residues. Germline loops: CDR1 SGHAT, CDR2 FQNNGV. The junction had 9 bases not matched to a gene; V was cut back by 5 bases and J by 2 bases. The CDR3 DNA is TGTGCCAGCAGCCCTAAGGGACAGGGAGGAAACTATGGCTACACCTTC. It yields the protein CASSPKGQGGNYGYTF. The full variable domain, completed using reference TRBV11-2 and TRBJ1-2, is EAGVAQSPRYKIIEKRQSVAFWCNPISGHATLYWYQQILGQGPKLLIQFQNNGVVDDSQLPKDRFSAERLKGVDSTLKIQPAKLEDSAVYLCASSPKGQGGNYGYTFGSGTRLTVV.

This clone was counted a single time. The chain combines TRBV6-1 with TRBJ1-1, with TRBD1 matching 8 bases. The V segment lost 2 bases and the J segment 0 bases; nucleotides outside the gene matches: 8. This CDR3 has 17 amino acids. CDR1 is MNHNS, CDR2 SASEGT, per germline. The CDR3 loop reads CASSESDRARMNTEAFF. In nucleotides, the CDR3 is TGTGCCAGCAGTGAATCGGACAGGGCTAGGATGAACACTGAAGCTTTCTTT.

The table lists this clone with a count of one. The chain recombines TRBV19 with TRBJ1-2; 9 nucleotides align to TRBD1. The V and J ends lost 1 base and 4 bases, in that order; junction bases with no gene match: 4. Germline loops: CDR1 LNHDA, CDR2 SQIVND (reference sequence). This CDR3 spans 15 amino acids. The CDR3 nucleotides read TGTGCCAGTAGTATAGGTGGACAGGGGATCTATGGCTACACCTTC. It is translated as CASSIGGQGIYGYTF.

V gene TRBV19 combines with J gene TRBJ2-1; 7 nucleotides align to TRBD1. The CDR3 has 14 amino acids. Per germline, CDR1 LNHDA and CDR2 SQIVND (reference sequence). V trimming: 1 base; J trimming: 3 bases; junction bases outside the gene matches: 0. The CDR3 DNA is TGTGCCAGTAGTATAGGACAGGGCTACAATGAGCAGTTCTTC. Translation: CASSIGQGYNEQFF.

The chain couples TRBV5-4 to TRBJ1-4, with D uncertain. The CDR3 extends over 13 amino acids. The V and J ends lost 3 bases and 6 bases respectively, with 9 bases between them. Germline V gene data show CDR1 as SGHNT and CDR2 as YYREEE (reference sequence). CDR3 coding DNA: TGTGCCAGCAGCTCCTCGTCTGATGAAAAACTGTTTTTT. Amino acids: CASSSSSDEKLFF.

This clone turned up a few times. This CDR3 is also generated by other DNA sequences in the sample. This chain uses TRBV2 with TRBJ2-1, with D perhaps matching TRBD2 (6 bases). The CDR3 is 13 amino acids. V gave up 3 bases and J gave up 7 bases, with 10 bases separating them. Germline V gene data show CDR1 as SNHLY and CDR2 as FYNNEI. For the CDR3, the DNA is TGTGCCAGCAGTGAGGTCGGGGGAAATGAGCAGTTCTTC. Protein product: CASSEVGGNEQFF. The whole variable domain, filled in from reference TRBV2 and TRBJ2-1, reads EPEVTQTPSHQVTQMGQEVILRCVPISNHLYFYWYRQILGQKVEFLVSFYNNEISEKSEIFDDQFSVERPDGSNFTLKIRSTKLEDSAMYFCASSEVGGNEQFFGPGTRLTVL.

This chain connects TRBV19 to TRBJ2-3, with 7 bases fitting TRBD1. The CDR3 runs to 15 residues. The germline CDR1 and CDR2 sequences are LNHDA and SQIVND (reference sequence). The junction had 10 bases not matched to a gene; V was cut back by 5 bases and J by 5 bases. The chain's CDR3 is CASSHLTGSGDTQYF. CDR3 bases: TGTGCCAGTAGTCATTTGACAGGGTCTGGAGATACGCAGTATTTT.

The genes are TRBV2 and TRBJ1-2; TRBD1 agrees at 9 bases. The germline V gene has CDR1 SNHLY and CDR2 FYNNEI. J lost 5 bases, V lost 6 bases, and 7 bases had no gene match. The CDR3 has 14 residues. The CDR3, as DNA: TGTGCCAGCAGCTCACAACAGGGGGCATATGGCTACACCTTC. This codes for CASSSQQGAYGYTF.

The chain links TRBV10-3 to TRBJ1-2; 7 nucleotides line up with TRBD1. This CDR3 has 15 amino acids. The germline CDR1 and CDR2 sequences are ENHRY and SYGVKD. V lost 3 bases to trimming and J lost 4 bases; unmatched junction nucleotides: 8. The CDR3 sequence: CAISDLQGTSYGYTF. CDR3 coding DNA: TGTGCCATCAGTGATTTACAGGGGACGAGCTATGGCTACACCTTC.

The gene calls are TRBV5-6 and TRBJ2-7; the match to TRBD1 covers 9 bases. Trimming removed 5 bases from V and 6 bases from J; junction bases left unmatched: 12. The CDR3 is 15 amino acids. Looked up from germline, CDR1 is SGHDT and CDR2 is YYEEEE. This chain's CDR3 is CASSRAGTGSPEQYF. The DNA of the CDR3 is TGTGCCAGCAGTCGGGCCGGGACAGGGTCTCCCGAGCAGTACTTC.

The chain recombines TRBV2 with TRBJ1-3; 8 bases match TRBD1. The CDR3 sequence is 14 residues long. Germline V gene sequence: CDR1 SNHLY, CDR2 FYNNEI. J lost 3 bases, V lost 7 bases, and 5 bases had no gene match. The CDR3 bases are TGTGCCAGCACTTCAGGGGGCGGTGGAAACACCATATATTTT. It codes for CASTSGGGGNTIYF.

The CDR3 sequence is CASSPHTGQYNEQFF. CDR3 nucleotide sequence: TGTGCCAGCAGCCCCCACACCGGACAGTACAATGAGCAGTTCTTC. The V call is TRBV9, the J call TRBJ2-1, with D tentatively TRBD1 (6 bases). V was pared by 4 bases and J by 4 bases, with 15 bases between. Germline V gene sequence: CDR1 SGDLS, CDR2 YYNGEE. This CDR3 has 15 amino acids.

The chain joins TRBV9 to TRBJ2-7; 8 nucleotides match TRBD1. Germline-derived CDR1 and CDR2 are SGDLS and YYNGEE. V was pared by 0 bases and J by 3 bases, with 2 bases of the junction left unmatched. The CDR3 is made up of 14 amino acids. The CDR3 coding sequence is TGTGCCAGCAGCGTAGCAGGGGGCGGCTACGAGCAGTACTTC. This encodes CASSVAGGGYEQYF. The full variable domain, rest sourced from reference TRBV9 and TRBJ2-7, is DSGVTQTPKHLITATGQRVTLRCSPRSGDLSVYWYQQSLDQGLQFLIQYYNGEERAKGNILERFSAQQFPDLHSELNLSSLELGDSALYFCASSVAGGGYEQYFGPGTRLTVT.

The chain is built from TRBV2 and TRBJ2-5; D perhaps matches TRBD2 (6 bases). The J call may be wrong; the DNA end is better matched by TRBJ2-7. Looked up from germline, CDR1 is SNHLY and CDR2 is FYNNEI. The CDR3 contains 15 residues. CDR3 region: CASSEVSGSSYEQYF. As DNA, the CDR3 is TGTGCCAGCAGTGAAGTTAGCGGTAGCTCCTACGAGCAGTACTTC.

The rearrangement joins TRBV6-1 to TRBJ2-1; D unclear. This CDR3 comprises 13 residues. Trimming removed 5 bases at V and 0 bases at J, with 5 bases between. Germline CDR1 is MNHNS and CDR2 is SASEGT. The CDR3 DNA reads as TGTGCCAGCAGTCGGTACTCCTACAATGAGCAGTTCTTC. Translated: CASSRYSYNEQFF.

The CDR3 nucleotides are TGTGCCAGCAGCTCGTATACAGGGGAAGCCACCTACGAGCAGTACTTC. Encoded protein: CASSSYTGEATYEQYF. The chain is built from TRBV5-4 and TRBJ2-7; 7 bases match TRBD1. This CDR3 is built from 16 residues. The V gene's germline CDR1 is SGHNT and CDR2 YYREEE (reference sequence). V was pared by 3 bases and J by 2 bases, with 11 bases of the junction left unmatched.

The chain combines TRBV19 with TRBJ2-1; 8 bases are shared with TRBD2. Trimming removed 4 bases from V and 2 bases from J; junction bases left unmatched: 10. The CDR3 runs to 17 residues. Looked up from germline, CDR1 is LNHDA and CDR2 is SQIVND (reference sequence). The CDR3 protein is CASSTRGLSGTYNEQFF. The CDR3, as DNA: TGTGCCAGTAGTACACGCGGGCTTAGCGGGACCTACAATGAGCAGTTCTTC.